These T cell receptor beta chains were read from a single sample in a study of T cells in localized non-small cell lung cancer. The repertoire was sequenced with immunoSEQ multiplex PCR; TCRdb's copy has only in-frame clones and lacks some. The sample shows 65,000 or so clones, roughly 80% of them seen only once. The sample here was PBMCs, taken before any cancer treatment. These receptors were collected from a man between 40 and 75 years old with stage II lung adenocarcinoma. The CDR3 runs from the conserved cysteine through the conserved F or W. A D gene is named only where the DNA matches it firmly. Size is omitted from some rows. Given values are once, few, many or a class for expanded clones.

v_gene,d_gene,abundance,j_gene,CDR3aa,CDR3nt
TRBV11-2,TRBD1,-,TRBJ1-4,CASSLAGQGGEKLFF,TGTGCCAGCAGCTTAGCGGGACAGGGAGGCGAAAAACTGTTTTTT
TRBV28,-,-,TRBJ2-7,CAARGLHYEQYF,TGTGCCGCCCGGGGACTCCACTACGAGCAGTACTTC
TRBV14,-,once,TRBJ2-1,CASSLPGVGYNEQFF,TGTGCCAGCAGCCTCCCGGGAGTAGGCTACAATGAGCAGTTCTTC
TRBV4-1,-,-,TRBJ2-1,CASRPDPQVAYNEQFF,TGCGCCAGCAGACCTGACCCCCAAGTCGCCTACAATGAGCAGTTCTTC
TRBV18,TRBD2,-,TRBJ2-5,CASSLSLALQETQYF,TGTGCCAGCTCACTCTCACTAGCGCTCCAAGAGACCCAGTACTTC
TRBV19,-,-,TRBJ2-1,CASGGALYNEQFF,TGTGCCAGTGGGGGGGCTTTGTACAATGAGCAGTTCTTC
TRBV28,-,-,TRBJ1-2,CASSPLFYGYTF,TGTGCCAGCAGTCCTCTCTTCTATGGCTACACCTTC
TRBV10-3,TRBD1,-,TRBJ2-2,CAISWTGSTGELFF,TGTGCCATCAGTTGGACAGGGAGCACCGGGGAGCTGTTTTTT
TRBV19,-,-,TRBJ1-1,CATSLGAILNTEAFF,TGTGCCACCAGCCTAGGAGCAATCTTGAACACTGAAGCTTTCTTT
TRBV6-5,TRBD2,once,TRBJ2-5,CASRRMRGGRETQYF,TGTGCCAGCCGCAGAATGAGAGGCGGGAGGGAGACCCAGTACTTC
TRBV5-6,-,once,TRBJ1-1,CASSLGIGTEAFF,TGTGCCAGCAGCTTGGGTATAGGTACTGAAGCTTTCTTT
TRBV2,-,-,TRBJ1-1,CASSRTTMNTEAFF,TGTGCCAGCAGTCGGACAACCATGAACACTGAAGCTTTCTTT
TRBV6-5,TRBD2,once,TRBJ2-5,CASSNDLAGGETQYF,TGTGCCAGCAGTAACGATCTAGCGGGGGGTGAGACCCAGTACTTC
TRBV10-3,-,-,TRBJ1-2,CAITAGYGYTF,TGTGCCATCACGGCCGGATATGGCTACACCTTC
TRBV19,-,-,TRBJ2-1,CASSRKGVYNEQFF,TGTGCCAGTAGTCGGAAGGGAGTCTACAATGAGCAGTTCTTC
TRBV6-5,-,-,TRBJ2-7,CASRGEASYEQYF,TGTGCCAGCAGGGGGGAGGCTTCTTACGAGCAGTACTTC
TRBV4-3,-,-,TRBJ1-3,CASSQVTSSGNTIYF,TGCGCCAGCAGCCAAGTAACCAGCTCTGGAAACACCATATATTTT
TRBV9,TRBD1,-,TRBJ2-1,CASSVVGTWGQGDNEQFF,TGTGCCAGCAGCGTAGTAGGAACCTGGGGACAGGGGGACAATGAGCAGTTCTTC
TRBV6-1,-,-,TRBJ1-1,CASSEGGGEAFF,TGTGCCAGCAGTGAAGGGGGCGGTGAAGCTTTCTTT
TRBV6-5,-,-,TRBJ2-2,CASSDTTGELFF,TGTGCCAGCAGTGACACGACCGGGGAGCTGTTTTTT
TRBV29-1,-,-,TRBJ2-7,CSVQVSYEQYF,TGCAGCGTTCAAGTCAGCTACGAGCAGTACTTC
TRBV30,-,-,TRBJ1-2,CAWSQREVANYGYTF,TGTGCCTGGAGTCAGAGGGAGGTTGCTAACTATGGCTACACCTTC
TRBV30,-,-,TRBJ2-1,CAWTLQGTPKQFF,TGTGCCTGGACCCTTCAAGGGACACCCAAGCAGTTCTTC
TRBV5-6,-,few,TRBJ2-7,CASSLRHSSRTYEQYF,TGTGCCAGCAGCTTGAGGCACAGCTCAAGGACCTACGAGCAGTACTTC
TRBV29-1,TRBD2,-,TRBJ2-5,CSVRRGGDGETQYF,TGCAGCGTTCGACGGGGAGGGGATGGAGAGACCCAGTACTTC
TRBV7-3,TRBD1,once,TRBJ2-7,CASSHGTAYEQYF,TGTGCCAGCAGCCATGGGACAGCCTACGAGCAGTACTTC
TRBV11-2,-,-,TRBJ1-1,CASSLGTPNTEAFF,TGTGCCAGCAGCTTAGGGACACCGAACACTGAAGCTTTCTTT
TRBV7-9,-,-,TRBJ2-1,CASSLSGTGTDEQFF,TGTGCCAGCAGCTTAAGCGGGACCGGGACAGATGAGCAGTTCTTC
TRBV18,TRBD1,-,TRBJ1-1,CASSPQGQGGNEAFF,TGTGCCAGCTCACCCCAGGGACAGGGGGGTAATGAAGCTTTCTTT
TRBV29-1,-,-,TRBJ1-1,CSSAGGTEAFF,TGCAGCTCGGCGGGTGGCACTGAAGCTTTCTTT
TRBV4-1,-,-,TRBJ2-7,CASSKESISYEQYF,TGCGCCAGCAGCAAAGAGAGTATCTCCTACGAGCAGTACTTC
TRBV5-1,-,once,TRBJ1-2,CASSFDQSLQGNYGYTF,TGCGCCAGCAGCTTCGACCAGAGCCTACAGGGAAACTATGGCTACACCTTC
TRBV13,-,-,TRBJ1-1,CASSSTTGVTEAFF,TGTGCCAGCAGCTCGACGACGGGAGTCACTGAAGCTTTCTTT
TRBV27,-,-,TRBJ2-6,CASSALGVFYSGANVLTF,TGTGCCAGCAGTGCCCTCGGGGTCTTTTACTCTGGGGCCAACGTCCTGACTTTC
TRBV7-8,-,-,TRBJ1-1,CASSSNRFQAFF,TGTGCCAGCAGCTCCAACAGGTTTCAGGCTTTCTTT
TRBV4-3,-,-,TRBJ2-2,CASSQGGANTGELFF,TGCGCCAGCAGCCAAGGTGGGGCGAACACCGGGGAGCTGTTTTTT
TRBV4-2,TRBD2,-,TRBJ2-1,CASSQRPSGDNEQFF,TGTGCCAGCAGCCAACGTCCTAGCGGCGACAATGAGCAGTTCTTC
TRBV28,TRBD2,-,TRBJ2-5,CASSSRTSGGLETQYF,TGTGCCAGCAGTTCGAGGACTAGCGGGGGACTAGAGACCCAGTACTTC
TRBV2,-,-,TRBJ1-1,CASSPSLGAFF,TGTGCCAGCAGCCCCAGCCTCGGGGCTTTCTTT
TRBV6-1,TRBD1,-,TRBJ1-4,CASSGTGGGNEKLFF,TGTGCCAGCAGTGGGACAGGGGGCGGAAATGAAAAACTGTTTTTT
TRBV19,-,-,TRBJ1-2,CASIGPDKGGGYTF,TGTGCCAGTATTGGCCCTGACAAGGGAGGAGGCTACACCTTC
TRBV10-3,TRBD1,-,TRBJ1-2,CAIRESTGGYGYTF,TGTGCCATCAGGGAAAGCACAGGGGGCTATGGCTACACCTTC
TRBV7-8,-,few,TRBJ2-7,CASSPLERDEQYF,TGTGCCAGCAGCCCACTTGAAAGGGACGAGCAGTACTTC
TRBV18,-,-,TRBJ1-1,CASSPGGGANTEAFF,TGTGCCAGCTCACCAGGAGGAGGGGCGAACACTGAAGCTTTCTTT
TRBV11-3,-,-,TRBJ2-7,CASSLPGGYEQYF,TGTGCCAGCAGCTTACCAGGGGGGTACGAGCAGTACTTC
TRBV9,-,-,TRBJ1-3,CASSVAHSGSTIYF,TGTGCCAGCAGCGTAGCTCACTCTGGAAGCACCATATATTTT
TRBV5-1,TRBD2,-,TRBJ2-1,CASSFRAGVPSSYNEQFF,TGCGCCAGCAGCTTCCGAGCGGGAGTACCCAGCTCCTACAATGAGCAGTTCTTC
TRBV19,TRBD1,-,TRBJ1-1,CASTVLQGAAEAFF,TGTGCCAGTACAGTACTTCAGGGGGCTGCTGAAGCTTTCTTT
TRBV11-3,-,-,TRBJ2-5,CASSLVEGQETQYF,TGTGCCAGCAGCTTAGTCGAGGGCCAAGAGACCCAGTACTTC
TRBV10-3,TRBD1,-,TRBJ1-1,CAISPGQPFEAFF,TGTGCCATCAGTCCGGGACAGCCTTTTGAAGCTTTCTTT
TRBV30,-,-,TRBJ1-5,CAWSVPGGGPQHF,TGTGCCTGGAGTGTACCGGGGGGAGGGCCCCAGCATTTT
TRBV14,-,-,TRBJ2-4,CASSQAGTQAKNIQYF,TGTGCCAGCAGCCAAGCTGGGACACAAGCCAAAAACATTCAGTACTTC
TRBV10-3,-,-,TRBJ1-2,CAISDPSGGGNYGYTF,TGTGCCATCAGTGACCCATCAGGAGGAGGGAACTATGGCTACACCTTC
TRBV6-5,-,-,TRBJ2-6,CASSPPISGANVLTF,TGTGCCAGCAGCCCCCCCATCTCTGGGGCCAACGTCCTGACTTTC
TRBV19,-,-,TRBJ2-2,CASSPRSVDTGELFF,TGTGCCAGTAGTCCCCGCAGTGTTGACACCGGGGAGCTGTTTTTT